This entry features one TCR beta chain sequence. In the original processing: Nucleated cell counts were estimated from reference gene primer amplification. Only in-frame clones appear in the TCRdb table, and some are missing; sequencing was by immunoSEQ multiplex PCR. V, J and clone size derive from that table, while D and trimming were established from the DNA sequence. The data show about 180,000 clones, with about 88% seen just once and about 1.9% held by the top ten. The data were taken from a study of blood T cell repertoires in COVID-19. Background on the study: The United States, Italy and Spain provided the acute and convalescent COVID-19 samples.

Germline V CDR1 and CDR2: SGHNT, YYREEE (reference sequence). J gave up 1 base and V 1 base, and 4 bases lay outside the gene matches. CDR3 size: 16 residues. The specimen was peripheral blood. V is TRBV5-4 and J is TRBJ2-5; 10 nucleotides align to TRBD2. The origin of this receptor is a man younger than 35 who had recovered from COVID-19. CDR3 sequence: CASSLRLAGAQETQYF. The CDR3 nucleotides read TGTGCCAGCAGCTTGAGGCTAGCGGGGGCCCAAGAGACCCAGTACTTC.